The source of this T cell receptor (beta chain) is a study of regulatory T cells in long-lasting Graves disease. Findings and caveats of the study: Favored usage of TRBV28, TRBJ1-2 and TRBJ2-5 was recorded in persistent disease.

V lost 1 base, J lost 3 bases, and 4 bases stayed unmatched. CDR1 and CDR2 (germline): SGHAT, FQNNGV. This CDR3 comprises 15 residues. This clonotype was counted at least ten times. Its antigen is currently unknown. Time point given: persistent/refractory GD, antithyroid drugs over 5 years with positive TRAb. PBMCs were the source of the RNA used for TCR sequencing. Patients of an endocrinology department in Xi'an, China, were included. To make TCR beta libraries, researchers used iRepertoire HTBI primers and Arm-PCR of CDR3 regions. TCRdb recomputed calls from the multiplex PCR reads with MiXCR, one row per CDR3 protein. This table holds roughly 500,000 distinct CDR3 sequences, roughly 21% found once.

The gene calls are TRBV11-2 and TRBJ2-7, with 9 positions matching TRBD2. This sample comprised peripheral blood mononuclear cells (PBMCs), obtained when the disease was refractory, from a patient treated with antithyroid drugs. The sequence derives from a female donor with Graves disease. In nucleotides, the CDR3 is TGTGCCAGCAGCTTAGGACTAGCGGCCAACTACGAGCAGTACTTC. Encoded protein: CASSLGLAANYEQYF.